Included here is one T cell receptor beta chain sequence, with context. Only in-frame clones appear in the TCRdb table, and some are missing; sequencing was by immunoSEQ multiplex PCR. Among around 170,000 clones, almost 90% were seen once, and the ten largest hold 4% to 6%. The data were taken from a study of control samples from healthy donors and cancer patients. The germline V gene has CDR1 KGHSH and CDR2 LQKENI. CDR3 length: 14 residues. The V segment lost 10 bases and the J segment 2 bases; nucleotides outside the gene matches: 10. The chain carries TRBV18 and TRBJ1-1, with 7 bases that match TRBD1. The receptor was isolated from a woman in her thirties in good health. The sample was blood. CDR3 loop: CATQADRANTEAFF. The CDR3 nucleotides read TGTGCCACCCAAGCCGACAGGGCCAACACTGAAGCTTTCTTT.